This T cell receptor beta chain originates from a study of siplizumab effects on memory and regulatory T cells. Across the whole study: Paired mixed lymphocyte reactions received either siplizumab at 0.85 to 1 ug/mL or no drug. Study-level findings and limits: Naive-or-memory phenotypes were unassignable for roughly 80-95% of proliferating CD4+ or CD8+ clones. Reactions containing siplizumab showed mappable alloreactive CD4+ clones averaging 68.8% Treg-derived, versus about 28% in controls.

With respect to this clone: Its antigen is still unknown.

Over a period of five to six days at 37 degrees C, the mixed lymphocyte reaction cells were cocultured. Responder PBMCs were labelled with CFSE and stimulator PBMCs with Violet Dye, mixed 1:1. The method was immunoSEQ multiplex PCR; TCRdb's version includes in-frame clones alone and lacks a portion of them. Among about 5,600 clones listed, roughly half were seen once. The CDR3 covers 15 residues. CDR1 is SGHTA, CDR2 FQGTGA, per germline. With 4 bases clipped from V and 7 bases from J, the junction kept 4 bases outside the gene matches. The chain couples TRBV7-3 to TRBJ2-1; TRBD2 matches 13 bases. Sequenced sample: CFSE-low (dividing) CD8+ T cells sorted from an allogeneic mixed lymphocyte reaction. The TCR comes from a human donor in good health; the cells came from an allogeneic mixed lymphocyte reaction. Some clones in this sample may be carry-over from other donors' samples. CDR3 protein: CASSYGLAGENEQFF. The CDR3 bases are TGTGCCAGCAGCTACGGACTAGCGGGAGAGAATGAGCAGTTCTTC.